The text below deals with one T cell receptor (beta chain). Antigen specificity is unknown. The data were obtained in a study of response to subunit inactivated influenza vaccine. In germline, CDR1 is KGHDR, CDR2 SFDVKD. Trimming pared 2 bases from V and 2 bases from J, leaving 18 bases between. CDR3 size: 18 residues. TCRdb re-called the RT-PCR reads with MiXCR, one entry per CDR3 protein. The table includes a few hundred thousand distinct CDR3 sequences, about a tenth detected once. The study, taken as a whole, reports: The authors suggested that every seasonal influenza vaccination recruits few new T cells.

Sequencing was performed on PBMCs from blood, taken about 40 days after vaccination. The sequence derives from a man aged 50 to 60 who received an inactivated influenza vaccine. The V gene is TRBV24-1, the J gene TRBJ2-4; a weak D match, TRBD2 (5 bases). CDR3 region: CATSDSRAPLKTKNIQYF. The CDR3, as DNA: TGTGCCACCAGTGATTCGAGGGCCCCCCTTAAAACCAAAAACATTCAGTACTTC.